One and the same sample provided the 25 T cell receptor beta chains below, sequenced in a study of CD8+ T cells in alopecia areata. Extracted RNA was reverse transcribed, and the resulting cDNA served as sequencing template. Profiling relied on immunoSEQ multiplex PCR, and the TCRdb table lists in-frame clones only, not all of them. The data contain about 200,000 clones, just under 65% of them singletons. Treatment of the sample: oral pan-JAK inhibitor, 5-10 mg twice daily. This material consisted of CD4+ T cells sorted from blood, taken between weeks 47 and 50, from a patient treated with tofacitinib. The receptors here all came from a human donor with alopecia areata.

The V and J genes are TRBV5-1 and TRBJ2-1; 11 nucleotides agree with TRBD2. After removal of 4 bases from V and 15 bases from J, the junction contained 15 bases not matched to a gene. This CDR3 has 15 amino acids. Germline loops: CDR1 SGHRS, CDR2 YFSETQ. DNA for the CDR3: TGCGCCAGCAGCCCCACTAGCGGGGGCCCCCGTGGCTGGTTCTTC. It codes for CASSPTSGGPRGWFF.

This clone was seen more than once but under ten times. J is TRBJ2-3 and V is TRBV6-4; D is perhaps TRBD1 (5 bases). This CDR3 spans 13 amino acids. The germline gives CDR1 MRHNA, CDR2 SNTAGT. V was shortened by 6 bases and J by 6 bases, with 13 bases between the two germline ends. CDR3 sequence: CASSALSGDTQYF. The CDR3 DNA reads as TGTGCCAGCAGCGCCCTTTCAGGGGATACGCAGTATTTT.

The genes are TRBV5-1 and TRBJ2-1; TRBD2 matches 8 bases. The trim removed 1 base at V and 9 bases at J, leaving 9 bases unmatched. The length of the CDR3 is 15 residues. CDR1 and CDR2 from the germline V gene are SGHRS and YFSETQ. This chain's CDR3 is CASSLSSGRSSEQFF. CDR3 nucleotide sequence: TGCGCCAGCAGCTTGTCTAGCGGGCGATCTTCTGAGCAGTTCTTC.

The rearrangement uses TRBV30 and TRBJ2-5; tentative D call: TRBD1 (5 bases). The CDR3 is made up of 13 amino acids. CDR1 is GTSNPN and CDR2 is SVGIG in the germline V gene (reference sequence). The V end lost 5 bases, the J end lost 4 bases, and 14 bases lay between the germline ends. The CDR3 region is CAWGSGLGETQYF. CDR3 DNA: TGTGCCTGGGGATCAGGGTTGGGAGAGACCCAGTACTTC.

This chain links TRBV5-4 with TRBJ2-4; possibly TRBD2 for D (5 bases). The V gene lost 3 bases and the J gene lost 5 bases, with 6 bases spanning the gap. The germline V gene encodes CDR1 SGHNT and CDR2 YYREEE (reference sequence). The CDR3 length is 12 residues. The CDR3 is CASSWGENIQYF. CDR3 DNA sequence: TGTGCCAGCAGCTGGGGAGAAAACATTCAGTACTTC.

The J gene is TRBJ2-3, the V gene TRBV29-1; D call uncertain. V was pared by 4 bases and J by 3 bases, with 11 bases between. From germline, CDR1 is SQVTM and CDR2 ANQGSEA. The CDR3 consists of 13 residues. CDR3 nucleotides: TGCAGCGTTGGTCAGATTACTACAGATACGCAGTATTTT. This translates into CSVGQITTDTQYF.

This clone showed up just once. CDR3: CSTTGQQSTDTQYF. The CDR3 coding sequence is TGCAGCACTACTGGACAGCAAAGCACAGATACGCAGTATTTT. The chain links TRBV29-1 to TRBJ2-3; a possible D gene is TRBD1 (6 bases). CDR3 size: 14 residues. Per the germline V gene, CDR1 is SQVTM and CDR2 is ANQGSEA. V shed 8 bases and J shed 0 bases, with 15 bases lying between them.

The chain links TRBV30 to TRBJ1-1; the match to TRBD1 covers 7 bases. The trim removed 5 bases at V and 0 bases at J, leaving 3 bases unmatched. Germline CDR1 is GTSNPN and CDR2 is SVGIG (reference sequence). The CDR3 has 13 amino acids. The CDR3 protein is CAWEGQLNTEAFF. In nucleotides, the CDR3 is TGTGCCTGGGAGGGACAGTTGAACACTGAAGCTTTCTTT.

The chain has TRBV19 and TRBJ2-2, with 7 bases fitting TRBD2. V was pared by 5 bases and J by 6 bases, with 15 bases of the junction left unmatched. This CDR3 is 17 amino acids long. Germline V lookup: CDR1 LNHDA, CDR2 SQIVND (reference sequence). CDR3 sequence (DNA): TGTGCCAGTAGTGCAAGCCTGCTAAGACTAGCTGCCGGGGAGCTGTTTTTT. This codes for CASSASLLRLAAGELFF.

The chain links TRBV30 to TRBJ1-1; no firm D call. V dropped 0 bases and J dropped 11 bases, with 13 bases sitting between them. The CDR3 loop spans 12 amino acids. Germline CDR1 GTSNPN, CDR2 SVGIG (reference sequence). For the CDR3, the DNA is TGTGCCTGGAGTGTATCCGCAGCCGGGGCTTTCTTT. Translation gives CAWSVSAAGAFF.

The chain has TRBV5-1 and TRBJ1-5; TRBD1 matches 8 bases. The CDR3 sequence is 14 residues long. CDR1 SGHRS and CDR2 YFSETQ come from the germline V gene. V was pared by 4 bases and J by 2 bases, with 2 bases of the junction left unmatched. CDR3 nucleotide sequence: TGCGCCAGCAGCGCACAGGGGGGCAATCAGCCCCAGCATTTT. Its protein is CASSAQGGNQPQHF.

This chain joins TRBV7-6 and TRBJ1-1; the D is unclear. With 8 bases removed from V and 0 bases from J, the gap between germline ends came to 16 bases. CDR1 and CDR2 (germline): SGHVS, FNYEAQ. The CDR3 is 15 amino acids. CDR3 protein: CASRSIFGMNTEAFF. CDR3 nucleotide sequence: TGTGCCAGCCGGAGTATTTTCGGCATGAACACTGAAGCTTTCTTT.

V usage is TRBV25-1 and J usage is TRBJ1-1; 8 positions match TRBD1. This CDR3 has 13 amino acids. J gave up 7 bases and V 6 bases, and 7 bases lay outside the gene matches. The germline CDR1 and CDR2 sequences are MGHDK and SYGVNS. CDR3 DNA: TGTGCCAGCAGGGGGGCTGGGACAGGTGAAGCTTTCTTT. Translated: CASRGAGTGEAFF.

The chain carries TRBV25-1 and TRBJ1-5; D is ambiguous. V lost 2 bases, J lost 4 bases, and 12 bases lay in between. This CDR3 comprises 15 residues. Per germline, CDR1 MGHDK and CDR2 SYGVNS. The CDR3 DNA follows: TGTGCCAGCAGTGAAAAAGGCCAGCCAAATCAGCCCCAGCATTTT. It is translated as CASSEKGQPNQPQHF. Filled out from reference TRBV25-1 and TRBJ1-5, the complete variable domain reads EADIYQTPRYLVIGTGKKITLECSQTMGHDKMYWYQQDPGMELHLIHYSYGVNSTEKGDLSSESTVSRIRTEHFPLTLESARPSHTSQYLCASSEKGQPNQPQHFGDGTRLSIL.

This chain uses TRBV15 with TRBJ2-3; no definite D call. Looked up from germline, CDR1 is LNHNV and CDR2 is YYDKDF (reference sequence). The V gene lost 0 bases and the J gene lost 2 bases, with 9 bases spanning the gap. This CDR3 comprises 15 residues. The CDR3 sequence: CATSRERTSTDTQYF. CDR3 DNA sequence: TGTGCCACCAGCAGAGAAAGGACCTCCACAGATACGCAGTATTTT.

The chain has TRBV29-1 and TRBJ1-2, with a weak D call TRBD1 (5 bases). The CDR3 sequence is 13 residues long. Germline-derived CDR1 and CDR2 are SQVTM and ANQGSEA. V lost 3 bases and J lost 8, with 16 bases in between. The CDR3 here is CSVEGQNLEGYTF. The CDR3 DNA follows: TGCAGCGTTGAGGGGCAGAACTTGGAAGGCTACACCTTC.

J is TRBJ1-1 and V is TRBV2; D remains unclear. The CDR3 totals 13 residues. V was trimmed by 9 bases and J by 3 bases, leaving 14 bases between them. Per germline, CDR1 SNHLY and CDR2 FYNNEI. The CDR3 DNA is TGTGCCAGTTCCGGGCCCCGGCACACTGAAGCTTTCTTT. Its translation is CASSGPRHTEAFF. Complete variable domain (other parts from reference TRBV2 and TRBJ1-1): EPEVTQTPSHQVTQMGQEVILRCVPISNHLYFYWYRQILGQKVEFLVSFYNNEISEKSEIFDDQFSVERPDGSNFTLKIRSTKLEDSAMYFCASSGPRHTEAFFGQGTRLTVV.

V usage is TRBV15 and J usage is TRBJ2-3; D is possibly TRBD1 (5 bases). In germline, CDR1 is LNHNV, CDR2 YYDKDF (reference sequence). V was clipped by 0 bases and J by 0 bases, with 16 bases between them. The CDR3 contains 18 residues. The CDR3 DNA is TGTGCCACCAGCAGAGATCAGCAGGGCGAAACTAGCACAGATACGCAGTATTTT. This encodes CATSRDQQGETSTDTQYF.

The V and J genes are TRBV14 and TRBJ2-7; 7 nucleotides align to TRBD1. The CDR3 spans 18 residues. J gave up 2 bases and V 0 bases, and 13 bases lay outside the gene matches. Germline CDR1 is SGHDN and CDR2 is FVKESK. The chain's CDR3 is CASSQEFWGMGTAYEQYF. DNA of the CDR3: TGTGCCAGCAGCCAAGAATTTTGGGGTATGGGGACAGCCTACGAGCAGTACTTC.

This clone was counted between two and nine times. This chain joins TRBV7-2 and TRBJ2-7; TRBD2 agrees at 7 bases. Per the germline V gene, CDR1 is SGHTA and CDR2 is FQGNSA. J was trimmed by 2 bases and V by 5 bases; bases with no gene match: 3. This CDR3 has 13 amino acids. CDR3 region: CASSPSGPYEQYF. As DNA, the CDR3 is TGTGCCAGCAGCCCTAGCGGACCCTACGAGCAGTACTTC.

The chain joins TRBV30 to TRBJ1-2; D not resolved. This CDR3 has 13 residues. V lost 1 base to trimming and J lost 5 bases, with 11 bases between them. Germline lookup yields CDR1 GTSNPN and CDR2 SVGIG (reference sequence). CDR3 in DNA: TGTGCCTGGAGTGACGGAGGGTCGTATGGCTACACCTTC. Protein sequence: CAWSDGGSYGYTF.

The V call is TRBV29-1, the J call TRBJ2-3, with D uncertain. V shed 5 bases and J shed 1 base, with 10 bases lying between them. The CDR3 extends over 13 amino acids. Germline CDR1 is SQVTM and CDR2 is ANQGSEA. CDR3 coding DNA: TGCAGCGTTTCTGGGCCACGCACAGATACGCAGTATTTT. Translating gives CSVSGPRTDTQYF.

The sample holds one count of this clone. V gene TRBV29-1 combines with J gene TRBJ2-5; 9 bases fit TRBD1. This CDR3 spans 13 amino acids. Trimming at V came to 8 bases and at J to 4 bases, leaving 8 bases not matched to a gene. Germline V gene data show CDR1 as SQVTM and CDR2 as ANQGSEA. CDR3 sequence (DNA): TGCAGCCTAGGACAGGGGATTCGAGAGACCCAGTACTTC. Translated, it gives CSLGQGIRETQYF. Combining the CDR3 with reference TRBV29-1 and TRBJ2-5 gives the whole variable domain SAVISQKPSRDICQRGTSLTIQCQVDSQVTMMFWYRQQPGQSLTLIATANQGSEATYESGFVIDKFPISRPNLTFSTLTVSNMSPEDSSIYLCSLGQGIRETQYFGPGTRLLVL.

V usage is TRBV6-1 and J usage is TRBJ2-7; D not resolved. The CDR3 is 13 amino acids. Germline CDR1 MNHNS, CDR2 SASEGT. The V and J ends lost 8 bases and 5 bases respectively, with 16 bases between them. The DNA for the CDR3 is TGTGCCAGCGGTCAACAGTCCCCTGACGAGCAGTACTTC. Its translation is CASGQQSPDEQYF.

The chain couples TRBV14 to TRBJ2-1; 7 nucleotides agree with TRBD1. Germline lookup yields CDR1 SGHDN and CDR2 FVKESK. Trimming at V came to 6 bases and at J to 5 bases, leaving 10 bases not matched to a gene. The CDR3 is 15 amino acids. The CDR3 reads CASSHTDRVHNEQFF. Here the CDR3 DNA reads TGTGCCAGCAGTCACACAGACAGGGTGCACAATGAGCAGTTCTTC.